The source of this TCR beta chain is a study of T cells after yellow fever vaccination. Study-level information: In the case of low-cell-number fractions, SMART-Seq v4 Ultra Low Input was used for preparation.

Findings of the study overall: High-abundance clonotypes from the bulk population could contaminate FACS-sorted repertoires. Only a small proportion of the clonotypes turned up in both the CD4 and the CD8 compartments, likely arising from convergent recombination.

TCRdb reanalysed the 5' RACE reads using MiXCR and keeps one entry per CDR3 protein. Here the sample spans some 340,000 distinct CDR3 sequences, around 10% being singletons. The CDR3 is 14 amino acids. From germline, CDR1 is SNHLY and CDR2 FYNNEI. Trimming removed 5 bases at V and 3 bases at J, with 13 bases between. This clonotype was recorded a few times. The antigen is unknown. Sequencing used CD4+ T cells sorted from PBMCs, obtained 45 days after the yellow fever booster vaccination. The chain recombines TRBV2 with TRBJ1-1; D may be TRBD1 (6 bases). This TCR was sampled from a man younger than 30 who received the YFV17D yellow fever vaccine. CDR3 nucleotide sequence: TGTGCCAGCAGTCAACAGGGACACTACACTGAAGCTTTCTTT. It translates to CASSQQGHYTEAFF.